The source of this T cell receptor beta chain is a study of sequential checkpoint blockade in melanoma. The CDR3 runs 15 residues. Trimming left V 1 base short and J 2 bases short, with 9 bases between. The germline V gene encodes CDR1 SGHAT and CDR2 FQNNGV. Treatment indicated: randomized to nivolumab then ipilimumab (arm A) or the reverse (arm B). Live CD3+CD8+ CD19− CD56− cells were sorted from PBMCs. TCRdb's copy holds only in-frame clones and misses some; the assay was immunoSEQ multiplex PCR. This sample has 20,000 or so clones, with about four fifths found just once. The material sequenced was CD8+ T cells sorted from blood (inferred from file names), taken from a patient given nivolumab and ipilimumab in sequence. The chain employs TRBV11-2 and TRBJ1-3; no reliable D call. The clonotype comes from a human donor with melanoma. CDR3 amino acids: CASSLALTPGNTIYF. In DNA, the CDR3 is TGTGCCAGCAGCTTAGCACTTACGCCTGGAAACACCATATATTTT.